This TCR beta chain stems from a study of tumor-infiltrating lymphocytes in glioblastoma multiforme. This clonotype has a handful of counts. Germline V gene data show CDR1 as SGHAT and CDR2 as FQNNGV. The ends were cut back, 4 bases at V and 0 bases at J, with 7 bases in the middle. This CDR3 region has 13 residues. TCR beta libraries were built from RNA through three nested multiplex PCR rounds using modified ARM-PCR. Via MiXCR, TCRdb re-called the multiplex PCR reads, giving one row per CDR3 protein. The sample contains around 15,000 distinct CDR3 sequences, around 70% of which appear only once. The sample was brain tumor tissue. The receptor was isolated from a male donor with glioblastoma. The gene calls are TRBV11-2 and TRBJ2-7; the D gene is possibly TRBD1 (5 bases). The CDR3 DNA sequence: TGTGCCAGCAGCTACGACAGCTCCTACGAGCAGTACTTC. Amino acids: CASSYDSSYEQYF.